The 16 T cell receptor beta chains listed next were all sequenced from one sample in a study of cytomegalovirus exposure and HLA in healthy donors. The PCR used 60 Vbeta and 13 Jbeta primers. Produced via immunoSEQ multiplex PCR; TCRdb's table is partial and in-frame only. The data contain about 130,000 clones, over 60% of them singletons. The sample comprised PBMCs. The source is a human donor in good health.

The rearrangement links TRBV5-1 to TRBJ2-7; 10 bases match TRBD1. CDR3 length: 18 residues. The germline gives CDR1 SGHRS, CDR2 YFSETQ. Germline trimming cut 0 bases from V and 3 bases from J; bases unmatched to any gene: 12. CDR3 sequence reads: CASSLAVLTGTGVYEQYF. In DNA form, the CDR3 reads TGCGCCAGCAGCTTGGCTGTCCTAACCGGGACAGGGGTCTACGAGCAGTACTTC.

The CDR3 protein is CASSRTASYEQYF. Written as DNA, the CDR3 is TGTGCCAGCAGCCGCACAGCTTCCTACGAGCAGTACTTC. This rearrangement joins TRBV11-3 to TRBJ2-7; D is unresolved. Trimming cost V 5 bases and J 1 base, with 9 bases left between them. CDR1 SGHNT and CDR2 YENEEA come from the germline V gene. The CDR3 loop spans 13 amino acids.

In nucleotides, the CDR3 is TGTGCCATCAGTGAGTTAGGACAGGGGGACACAGATACGCAGTATTTT. Translating it yields CAISELGQGDTDTQYF. This chain uses TRBV10-3 with TRBJ2-3, with 10 bases matching TRBD1. V shed 1 base and J 2 bases; nucleotides not matched to a gene: 3. Germline loops: CDR1 ENHRY, CDR2 SYGVKD. The CDR3 runs 16 residues.

V gene TRBV6-5 combines with J gene TRBJ2-2; 7 bases line up with TRBD2. This CDR3 region has 16 residues. The V and J ends lost 4 bases and 0 bases, in that order; junction bases with no gene match: 5. In germline, CDR1 is MNHEY, CDR2 SVGAGI. The CDR3 is CASSSSGSANTGELFF. The CDR3 DNA reads TGTGCCAGCAGTTCTAGCGGTTCCGCGAACACCGGGGAGCTGTTTTTT.

V is TRBV28 and J is TRBJ2-1, with TRBD1 identical over 12 bases. Trimming at V came to 4 bases and at J to 2 bases, leaving 6 bases not matched to a gene. Per germline, CDR1 MDHEN and CDR2 SYDVKM. This CDR3 has 17 amino acids. DNA of the CDR3: TGTGCCAGCAGTTGGGGGGGGACAGGGGGCCCCTACAATGAGCAGTTCTTC. Its protein is CASSWGGTGGPYNEQFF. The whole variable domain, remainder taken from reference TRBV28 and TRBJ2-1, is DVKVTQSSRYLVKRTGEKVFLECVQDMDHENMFWYRQDPGLGLRLIYFSYDVKMKEKGDIPEGYSVSREKKERFSLILESASTNQTSMYLCASSWGGTGGPYNEQFFGPGTRLTVL.

This chain links TRBV7-3 with TRBJ2-7; 7 bases agree with TRBD1. Looked up from germline, CDR1 is SGHTA and CDR2 is FQGTGA. Trimming cost V 2 bases and J 3 bases; bases outside gene matches: 4. The CDR3 covers 14 residues. The CDR3 DNA is TGTGCCAGCAGCTTATATCCAGGGGGCTACGAGCAGTACTTC. Its protein product is CASSLYPGGYEQYF.

The rearrangement joins TRBV5-1 to TRBJ2-1, with D perhaps matching TRBD2 (6 bases). V lost 4 bases, J lost 2 bases, and 13 bases lay in between. Germline V gives CDR1 SGHRS, CDR2 YFSETQ. This CDR3 spans 15 amino acids. The CDR3 loop is CASSHSGVTYNEQFF. The CDR3 bases are TGCGCCAGCAGCCATAGCGGAGTTACCTACAATGAGCAGTTCTTC.

This clone has just a few counts. The chain employs TRBV7-2 and TRBJ2-1, with 9 bases lining up with TRBD2. Germline trimming cut 6 bases from V and 0 bases from J; bases unmatched to any gene: 9. This CDR3 spans 17 amino acids. Germline CDR1 and CDR2: SGHTA and FQGNSA. CDR3 nucleotides: TGTGCCAGCAGATCGCGGGGGGGGAAGAGCTCCTACAATGAGCAGTTCTTC. It codes for CASRSRGGKSSYNEQFF. Supplemented by reference TRBV7-2 and TRBJ2-1, the full variable domain reads GAGVSQSPSNKVTEKGKDVELRCDPISGHTALYWYRQSLGQGLEFLIYFQGNSAPDKSGLPSDRFSAERTGGSVSTLTIQRTQQEDSAVYLCASRSRGGKSSYNEQFFGPGTRLTVL.

The chain uses TRBV27 and TRBJ2-7, with 8 bases that match TRBD2. Germline lookup yields CDR1 MNHEY and CDR2 SMNVEV (reference sequence). This CDR3 is 13 amino acids long. V was pared by 9 bases and J by 2 bases, with 6 bases of the junction left unmatched. The DNA for the CDR3 is TGTGCCAGTCGCGGGGGGCATACCTACGAGCAGTACTTC. It encodes CASRGGHTYEQYF.

The chain recombines TRBV4-3 with TRBJ2-1; TRBD2 is a possible D gene (5 bases). CDR1 and CDR2 from the germline V gene are LGHNA and YSLEER. CDR3 length: 17 amino acids. Trimming left V 0 bases short and J 3 bases short, with 15 bases between. CDR3 sequence reads: CASSQDSAGGGYNEQFF. In nucleotides, the CDR3 is TGCGCCAGCAGCCAAGATTCGGCGGGCGGCGGCTACAATGAGCAGTTCTTC.

V gene TRBV11-1 combines with J gene TRBJ2-6, with D unresolved. V was trimmed by 2 bases and J by 0 bases, leaving 14 bases between them. The CDR3 runs 18 residues. Germline V gene sequence: CDR1 SGHAT, CDR2 FQDESV (reference sequence). In DNA form, the CDR3 reads TGTGCCAGCAGCTTAAGAATAACTCGGGTCTCTGGGGCCAACGTCCTGACTTTC. Protein sequence: CASSLRITRVSGANVLTF.

This clone showed up just a few times. The chain is built from TRBV18 and TRBJ2-7, with TRBD1 identical over 8 bases. Per the germline V gene, CDR1 is KGHSH and CDR2 is LQKENI. V lost 0 bases, J lost 3 bases, and 4 bases stayed unmatched. This CDR3 region has 15 residues. The CDR3 region is CASSPPKTGVYEQYF. CDR3 bases: TGTGCCAGCTCACCACCTAAGACAGGGGTCTACGAGCAGTACTTC.

V is TRBV9 and J is TRBJ2-2, with D tentatively TRBD1 (6 bases). The length of the CDR3 is 14 residues. V lost 0 bases and J lost 7, with 10 bases in between. Germline-derived CDR1 and CDR2 are SGDLS and YYNGEE. The CDR3 DNA reads TGTGCCAGCAGCGTAGATGGACAGAACGGGGAGCTGTTTTTT. It specifies CASSVDGQNGELFF.

J is TRBJ2-1 and V is TRBV5-1; D may be TRBD2 (7 bases). This CDR3 spans 15 amino acids. Looked up from germline, CDR1 is SGHRS and CDR2 is YFSETQ. V lost 0 bases to trimming and J lost 8 bases, with 15 bases between them. CDR3: CASSLGRGGLDEQFF. The CDR3 DNA follows: TGCGCCAGCAGCTTGGGTAGGGGGGGTCTAGATGAGCAGTTCTTC. The full variable domain, with the rest looked up from reference TRBV5-1 and TRBJ2-1, is KAGVTQTPRYLIKTRGQQVTLSCSPISGHRSVSWYQQTPGQGLQFLFEYFSETQRNKGNFPGRFSGRQFSNSRSEMNVSTLELGDSALYLCASSLGRGGLDEQFFGPGTRLTVL.

This chain joins TRBV25-1 and TRBJ1-2, with 9 bases identical to TRBD1. CDR3 length: 14 amino acids. Germline values: CDR1 MGHDK, CDR2 SYGVNS. Trimming at V came to 5 bases and at J to 10 bases, leaving 11 bases not matched to a gene. CDR3 sequence: CASSRQGQGHAYTF. For the CDR3, the DNA is TGTGCCAGCAGTCGTCAGGGACAGGGTCATGCCTACACCTTC.

The CDR3 bases are TGTGCCAGCTCACCAGCAAGGGGGCGCGTCACTGAAGCTTTCTTT. It is translated as CASSPARGRVTEAFF. The chain links TRBV18 to TRBJ1-1; 7 bases match TRBD1. After removal of 2 bases from V and 4 bases from J, the junction contained 7 bases not matched to a gene. From germline, CDR1 is KGHSH and CDR2 LQKENI. This CDR3 comprises 15 residues.